This is a list of T cell receptor beta chains from one sample in a study of T cells after yellow fever vaccination. TCRdb fed the 5' RACE reads into MiXCR, producing one record per CDR3 protein. The table includes about 340,000 distinct CDR3 sequences, approximately 13% detected once. Here the sequenced sample was CD4+ T cells sorted from PBMCs, taken 15 days after the yellow fever booster vaccination. These receptors were taken from a man aged 18 to 29 who received the YFV17D yellow fever vaccine. Both conserved end residues are part of each CDR3. The D gene is left open where the match is weak. Size is omitted from some rows. Given values are once, few, many or a class for expanded clones.

v_gene,d_gene,len,abundance,j_gene,CDR3nt,CDR3aa
TRBV10-3,TRBD2,14,NA,TRBJ2-7,TGTGCCACCTATAGCGGGGGGATGTCCTACGAGCAGTACTTC,CATYSGGMSYEQYF
TRBV4-3,NA,16,many,TRBJ2-4,TGCGCCAGCAGCCAAGTTTTCAGCATAGCCAAAAACATTCAGTACTTC,CASSQVFSIAKNIQYF
TRBV5-1,NA,16,NA,TRBJ2-1,TGCGCCAGCAGCTCCCAAACAGGGTACTCGGACAATGAGCAGTTCTTC,CASSSQTGYSDNEQFF
TRBV5-1,TRBD1,14,NA,TRBJ1-2,TGCGCCAGCAGCAGGGACAGGGTTTTCTATGGCTACACCTTC,CASSRDRVFYGYTF
TRBV7-2,NA,17,NA,TRBJ2-1,TGTGCCAGCAGCTTATGGGCGCGGGGACGCTCCTACAATGAGCAGTTCTTC,CASSLWARGRSYNEQFF
TRBV30,TRBD2,14,few,TRBJ2-3,TGTGCCTGGACTAGCGGGGGGGCGGTAGATACGCAGTATTTT,CAWTSGGAVDTQYF
TRBV4-3,NA,15,NA,TRBJ1-5,TGCGCCAGCAGCCAAGATGCGCAGGGTGATCAGCCCCAGCATTTT,CASSQDAQGDQPQHF
TRBV3-1,NA,15,few,TRBJ2-5,TGTGCCAGCAACCACGGGACGGGGCACCAAGAGACCCAGTACTTC,CASNHGTGHQETQYF
TRBV6-2/TRBV6-3,TRBD1,14,NA,TRBJ1-5,TGTGCCAGCACCCAGGACAGGGCGGGACAGCCCCAGCATTTT,CASTQDRAGQPQHF
TRBV7-9,NA,13,few,TRBJ1-2,TGTGCCAGCAGCTCCGGCAGCAACTATGGCTACACCTTC,CASSSGSNYGYTF
TRBV5-1,NA,16,NA,TRBJ2-6,TGCGCCAGCAGCGAATTACAGGGTTCTGGGGCCAACGTCCTGACTTTC,CASSELQGSGANVLTF
TRBV5-1,TRBD2,17,many,TRBJ2-1,TGCGCCAGCAGCTTGGCCGGTTTAGCGGGAGCGTACAATGAGCAGTTCTTC,CASSLAGLAGAYNEQFF
TRBV10-3,NA,14,NA,TRBJ1-1,TGTGCCATCAGTAGTAAACAGTCGAACACTGAAGCTTTCTTT,CAISSKQSNTEAFF
TRBV6-5,TRBD2,17,many,TRBJ2-7,TGTGCCAGCAGTTACCGGGGTAGCGGGGGGAACTCCTACGAGCAGTACTTC,CASSYRGSGGNSYEQYF
TRBV7-2,NA,13,few,TRBJ2-5,TGTGCCAGCAGCTTAGCGCCGAGTGAGACCCAGTACTTC,CASSLAPSETQYF